One sample yielded the 21 T cell receptor beta chains listed below, sequenced in a study of T cell repertoires in cytomegalovirus infection. Antigens for these TCRs are unknown. TCRdb re-called the reads with MiXCR, one entry per CDR3 protein. The data hold 450,000 to 550,000 distinct CDR3 sequences, with about 42% observed a single time. The starting material was cultured PBMCs, obtained from culture after CMV antigen stimulation. All receptors derive from a human donor in good health (CMV status not recorded). Some clones in this sample may be carry-over from other donors' samples.

The J gene is TRBJ1-4, the V gene TRBV11-2; 10 nucleotides align to TRBD1. Per germline, CDR1 SGHAT and CDR2 FQNNGV. This CDR3 region has 19 residues. Trimming at V came to 2 bases and at J to 8 bases, leaving 17 bases not matched to a gene. CDR3 region: CASSLSAGQGWPGGEKLFF. The CDR3 DNA reads as TGTGCCAGCAGCTTATCTGCGGGACAGGGGTGGCCCGGAGGAGAAAAACTGTTTTTT.

This clonotype has a count of ten or more. The CDR3 spells CASSFQRGGTTDTQYF. The CDR3 DNA sequence: TGTGCCAGCAGCTTCCAGAGAGGCGGTACCACAGATACGCAGTATTTT. The J gene is TRBJ2-3, the V gene TRBV7-2; D not certain. Per germline, CDR1 SGHTA and CDR2 FQGNSA. The CDR3 loop spans 16 amino acids. V lost 3 bases to trimming and J lost 2 bases, with 15 bases between them. Based on the CDR3 plus reference TRBV7-2 and TRBJ2-3, the full variable domain is GAGVSQSPSNKVTEKGKDVELRCDPISGHTALYWYRQSLGQGLEFLIYFQGNSAPDKSGLPSDRFSAERTGGSVSTLTIQRTQQEDSAVYLCASSFQRGGTTDTQYFGPGTRLTVL.

This clonotype was observed at least ten times. This chain uses TRBV7-2 with TRBJ1-4; no clear D. This CDR3 has 16 residues. Germline V gene lookup returns CDR1 SGHTA and CDR2 FQGNSA. V was cut by 5 bases and J by 1 base, with 14 bases left in between. In DNA, the CDR3 is TGTGCCAGCAGCCTTACCGGACGGCTAACTAATGAAAAACTGTTTTTT. This sequence encodes CASSLTGRLTNEKLFF.

CDR3 nucleotides: TGTGCTAGTGGTTTGTTGGGAGTAACGAACACCGGGGAGCTGTTTTTT. Translation: CASGLLGVTNTGELFF. The V call is TRBV12-5, the J call TRBJ2-2; weak D call: TRBD2 (5 bases). The CDR3 has 16 residues. V was pared by 2 bases and J by 0 bases, with 10 bases between. In germline, CDR1 is LGHNT, CDR2 FRNRAP.

The gene calls are TRBV7-9 and TRBJ1-1; TRBD1 agrees at 10 bases. In germline, CDR1 is SEHNR, CDR2 FQNEAQ (reference sequence). The J segment lost 1 base and the V segment lost 5 bases, leaving 7 bases of the junction unmatched. This CDR3 region has 16 residues. The CDR3 nucleotides read TGTGCCAGCAGCAAATCGGGACAGGGGAGGAACACTGAAGCTTTCTTT. Amino acid sequence: CASSKSGQGRNTEAFF.

The chain carries TRBV7-2 and TRBJ2-5; TRBD2 might be the D (6 bases). This CDR3 has 15 amino acids. The germline CDR1 and CDR2 sequences are SGHTA and FQGNSA. V gave up 3 bases and J gave up 3 bases, with 14 bases separating them. This CDR3 reads CASSLEGGEEETQYF. CDR3 bases: TGTGCCAGCAGCTTGGAAGGCGGGGAGGAAGAGACCCAGTACTTC.

This clonotype was seen only a few times. J is TRBJ2-7 and V is TRBV18; D call uncertain. CDR1 is KGHSH and CDR2 is LQKENI in the germline V gene. V lost 6 bases and J 0 bases, leaving 15 bases between the germline ends. This CDR3 is 15 amino acids long. CDR3 amino acids: CASSEQRISSYEQYF. CDR3 nucleotides: TGTGCCAGCTCGGAACAACGGATCAGCTCCTACGAGCAGTACTTC.

This chain links TRBV28 with TRBJ1-1; unclear D gene. Germline V gives CDR1 MDHEN, CDR2 SYDVKM. The V end was cut by 5 bases, the J end by 2 bases, with 18 bases between. The CDR3 spans 16 residues. The CDR3 loop is CASSQGSVGLNTEAFF. DNA of the CDR3: TGTGCCAGCAGTCAAGGGTCCGTAGGACTCAACACTGAAGCTTTCTTT.

V and J are TRBV11-2 and TRBJ2-7, with TRBD1 as a possible D gene (5 bases). Looked up from germline, CDR1 is SGHAT and CDR2 is FQNNGV. CDR3 size: 15 residues. V gave up 4 bases and J gave up 6 bases, with 19 bases separating them. CDR3 sequence (DNA): TGTGCCAGCAGCTACCGACCGGCAGGGCAATTCGAGCAGTACTTC. This encodes CASSYRPAGQFEQYF.

The chain couples TRBV7-8 to TRBJ2-2; TRBD2 agrees at 10 bases. CDR1 and CDR2 (germline): SGHVS, FQNEAQ. The CDR3 is made up of 18 amino acids. The V segment lost 5 bases and the J segment 4 bases; nucleotides outside the gene matches: 13. The CDR3 region has the DNA TGTGCCAGCAGCCCGACTATGACTAGCGGGCCGATCACCGGGGAGCTGTTTTTT. Its translation: CASSPTMTSGPITGELFF.

At least ten counts were recorded for this clonotype. The chain employs TRBV7-2 and TRBJ2-2; D is perhaps TRBD2 (5 bases). Germline V gene data show CDR1 as SGHTA and CDR2 as FQGNSA. The CDR3 runs to 15 residues. Between the trimmed V and J ends, which lost 4 bases and 3 bases, there was a span of 12 bases. The CDR3 is CASSSLGGYTGELFF. CDR3 coding DNA: TGTGCCAGCAGCTCGCTCGGCGGGTACACCGGGGAGCTGTTTTTT.

This clonotype showed up just a few times. The genes are TRBV5-1 and TRBJ2-1; D tentatively reads TRBD1 or TRBD2 (5 bases each). The CDR3 extends over 15 amino acids. Germline V gene data show CDR1 as SGHRS and CDR2 as YFSETQ. V was cut by 4 bases and J by 9 bases, with 20 bases left in between. The CDR3 DNA reads as TGCGCCAGCAGCAGGGGACGGGCGGCAATTATTGAGCAGTTCTTC. It is translated as CASSRGRAAIIEQFF.

The V call is TRBV7-8, the J call TRBJ2-7; D gene ambiguous. This CDR3 contains 14 residues. Germline V gene data show CDR1 as SGHVS and CDR2 as FQNEAQ. V lost 4 bases and J lost 3, with 13 bases in between. CDR3 loop: CASSSEISGYEQYF. The DNA for the CDR3 is TGTGCCAGCAGCTCTGAGATATCCGGCTACGAGCAGTACTTC.

This clonotype was counted between two and nine times. J is TRBJ2-3 and V is TRBV6-5; no reliable D call. Between the trimmed V and J ends, which lost 2 bases and 3 bases, there was a span of 9 bases. The length of the CDR3 is 14 residues. The V gene's germline CDR1 is MNHEY and CDR2 SVGAGI. DNA of the CDR3: TGTGCCAGCAGTTACCGAAAAGAGACAGATACGCAGTATTTT. Protein product: CASSYRKETDTQYF.

The chain is built from TRBV5-4 and TRBJ2-5, with TRBD2 matching over 11 bases. Per the germline V gene, CDR1 is SGHNT and CDR2 is YYREEE (reference sequence). The CDR3 has 16 residues. The J segment lost 3 bases and the V segment lost 1 base, leaving 5 bases of the junction unmatched. CDR3 nucleotides: TGTGCCAGCAGCTTGACTAGCGGGAGCCTGAAAGAGACCCAGTACTTC. Encoded protein: CASSLTSGSLKETQYF. The entire variable domain, with the rest obtained from reference TRBV5-4 and TRBJ2-5, is as follows: ETGVTQSPTHLIKTRGQQVTLRCSSQSGHNTVSWYQQALGQGPQFIFQYYREEENGRGNFPPRFSGLQFPNYSSELNVNALELDDSALYLCASSLTSGSLKETQYFGPGTRLLVL.

The V and J genes are TRBV7-7 and TRBJ2-2; 11 nucleotides align to TRBD2. This CDR3 comprises 14 residues. Losses at the gene ends were 3 bases for V and 9 bases for J; bases not matched to a gene: 3. The germline V gene encodes CDR1 SSHAT and CDR2 FNYEAQ (reference sequence). The chain's CDR3 is CASSFETSGRELFF. CDR3 sequence (DNA): TGTGCCAGCAGCTTCGAGACTAGCGGGAGGGAGCTGTTTTTT.

This chain joins TRBV7-8 and TRBJ2-7; the D gene could be TRBD1 or TRBD2 (5 bases each). Trimming cost V 5 bases and J 4 bases, with 18 bases left between them. The CDR3 length is 15 residues. Germline CDR1 and CDR2: SGHVS and FQNEAQ. The CDR3 spells CASSLGTSEAYEQYF. CDR3 DNA: TGTGCCAGCAGCCTCGGGACCTCGGAGGCGTACGAGCAGTACTTC.

This clonotype was detected a few times. The J gene is TRBJ1-4, the V gene TRBV19; no clear D. Per germline, CDR1 LNHDA and CDR2 SQIVND (reference sequence). The V gene lost 7 bases and the J gene lost 4 bases, with 16 bases spanning the gap. This CDR3 has 15 residues. The CDR3 DNA reads TGTGCCAGTACCCCTTCGACGGTCGATAATGAAAAACTGTTTTTT. Translation: CASTPSTVDNEKLFF. Full variable domain (rest looked up from reference TRBV19 and TRBJ1-4): DGGITQSPKYLFRKEGQNVTLSCEQNLNHDAMYWYRQDPGQGLRLIYYSQIVNDFQKGDIAEGYSVSREKKESFPLTVTSAQKNPTAFYLCASTPSTVDNEKLFFGSGTQLSVL.

The chain is built from TRBV6-1 and TRBJ1-6; D is perhaps TRBD1 (5 bases). The CDR3 is 17 residues long. Germline CDR1 reads MNHNS; CDR2 reads SASEGT. Trimming took off 6 bases at V and 0 bases at J, with 15 bases between the two ends. CDR3 coding DNA: TGTGCCAGCAGGGGGACGGCCGAAAGCTCCTATAATTCACCCCTCCACTTT. Protein product: CASRGTAESSYNSPLHF.

To note about this clonotype: At one end the junction does not follow the germline gene, possibly because of a read error. The genes are TRBV7-6 and TRBJ2-5; no clear D. The CDR3 is 15 residues long. CDR1 is SGHVS, CDR2 FNYEAQ, per germline. The DNA of the CDR3 is TGTGCCAGCAGCTTAGGTCTGCTCGCCGTGGAGACCCAGTGCTTC. Its translation is CASSLGLLAVETQCF.

V is TRBV4-1 and J is TRBJ1-1; no definite D call. The CDR3 has 13 residues. Deletions cut 1 base from V and 4 bases from J, with 7 bases between. CDR1 MGHRA and CDR2 YSYEKL come from the germline V gene. In nucleotides, the CDR3 is TGCGCCAGCAGCCAAGGAAAGGGCACTGAAGCTTTCTTT. It codes for CASSQGKGTEAFF.